This TCR beta chain was identified in a study of memory CD4+ T cells and cytomegalovirus serostatus. The study's findings and limits: CD4+ memory repertoires contained about 40% of the 164 reported CMV TCRbeta sequences.

This clone has just one count. What it binds is not known. The sort gate was single viable CD3+CD4+CD8-CD45RO+ cells for memory CD4+ T cells. V gave up 6 bases and J gave up 7 bases, with 16 bases separating them. Germline lookup yields CDR1 MNHNY and CDR2 SVGAGI (reference sequence). This CDR3 region has 13 residues. TCRdb's copy holds only in-frame clones and misses some; the assay was immunoSEQ multiplex PCR. The data show over 40,000 clones, with 65% to 85% seen just once and approximately 0.55% held by the top ten. The sequence derives from an adult in good health and CMV-seronegative. The V gene is TRBV6-6, the J gene TRBJ2-7; D may be TRBD2 (5 bases). Sequencing was performed on memory CD4+ T cells from blood. CDR3 coding DNA: TGTGCCAGCAGCAGCCTTTCAACGGGAGAGCAGTACTTC. It codes for CASSSLSTGEQYF.